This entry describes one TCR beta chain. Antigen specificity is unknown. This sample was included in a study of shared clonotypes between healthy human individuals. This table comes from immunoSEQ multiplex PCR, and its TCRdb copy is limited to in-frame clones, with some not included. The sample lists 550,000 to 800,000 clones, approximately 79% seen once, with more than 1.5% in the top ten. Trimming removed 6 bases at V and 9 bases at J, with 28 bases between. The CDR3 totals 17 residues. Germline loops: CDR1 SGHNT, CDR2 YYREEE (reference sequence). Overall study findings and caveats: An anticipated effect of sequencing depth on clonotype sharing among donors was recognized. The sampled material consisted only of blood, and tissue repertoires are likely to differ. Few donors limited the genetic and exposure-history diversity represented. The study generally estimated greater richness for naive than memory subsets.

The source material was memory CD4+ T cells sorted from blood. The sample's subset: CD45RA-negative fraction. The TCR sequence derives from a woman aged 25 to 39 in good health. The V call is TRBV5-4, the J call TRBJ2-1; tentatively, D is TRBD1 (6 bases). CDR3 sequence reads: CASTPSARQGSMGEQFF. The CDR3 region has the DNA TGTGCCAGCACCCCTTCGGCTCGGCAGGGGTCAATGGGTGAGCAGTTCTTC.